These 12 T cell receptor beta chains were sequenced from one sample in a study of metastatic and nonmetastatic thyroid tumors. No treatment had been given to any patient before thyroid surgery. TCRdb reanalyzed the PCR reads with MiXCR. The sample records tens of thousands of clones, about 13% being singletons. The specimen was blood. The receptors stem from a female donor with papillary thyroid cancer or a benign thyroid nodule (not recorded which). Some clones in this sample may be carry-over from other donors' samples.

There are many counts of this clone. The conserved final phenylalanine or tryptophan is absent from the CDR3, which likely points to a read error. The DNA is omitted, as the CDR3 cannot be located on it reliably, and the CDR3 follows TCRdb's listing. This CDR3 is CASSAGNGPQWL. This chain connects TRBV6-1 to TRBJ2-3; TRBD1, the table's D call, was not compared with the DNA. The CDR3 totals 12 residues, both ends included. Germline V gene sequence: CDR1 MNHNS, CDR2 SASEGT.

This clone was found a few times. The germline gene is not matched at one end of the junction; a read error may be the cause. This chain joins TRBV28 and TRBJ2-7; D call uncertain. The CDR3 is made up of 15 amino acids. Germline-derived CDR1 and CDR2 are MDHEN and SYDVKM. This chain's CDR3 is CASRSSGVFSYDQYF. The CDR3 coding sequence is TGTGCCAGCAGATCGTCAGGTGTTTTCTCCTACGATCAGTACTTC.

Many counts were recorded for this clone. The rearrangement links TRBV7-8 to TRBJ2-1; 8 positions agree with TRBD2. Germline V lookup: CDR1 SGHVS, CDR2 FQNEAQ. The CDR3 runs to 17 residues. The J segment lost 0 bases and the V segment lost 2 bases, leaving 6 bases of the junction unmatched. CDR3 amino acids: CASSLRTSGSSYNEQFF. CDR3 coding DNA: TGTGCCAGCAGCTTAAGGACGAGCGGGAGCTCCTACAATGAGCAGTTCTTC.

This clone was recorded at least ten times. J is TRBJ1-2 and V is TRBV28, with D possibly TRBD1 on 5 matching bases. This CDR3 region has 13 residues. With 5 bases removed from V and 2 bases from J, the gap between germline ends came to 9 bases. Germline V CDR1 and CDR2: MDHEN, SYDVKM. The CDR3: CASSGGANYGYTF. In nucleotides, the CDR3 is TGTGCCAGCAGTGGAGGGGCGAACTATGGCTACACCTTC.

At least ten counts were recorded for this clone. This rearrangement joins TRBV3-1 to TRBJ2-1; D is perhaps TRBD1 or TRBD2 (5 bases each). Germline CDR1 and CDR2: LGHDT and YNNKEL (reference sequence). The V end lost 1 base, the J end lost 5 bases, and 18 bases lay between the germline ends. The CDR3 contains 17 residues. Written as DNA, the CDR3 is TGTGCCAGCAGCCAAGCCTTGGGCCGGGGCGGAAACAATGAGCAGTTCTTC. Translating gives CASSQALGRGGNNEQFF.

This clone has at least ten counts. The CDR3 DNA reads as TGTGCCAGCAGCTCGGAGGGGAACACTGAAGCTTTCTTT. Translation gives CASSSEGNTEAFF. The chain employs TRBV13 and TRBJ1-1; D remains ambiguous. Germline V CDR1 and CDR2: PRHDT, FYEKMQ (reference sequence). V was trimmed by 4 bases and J by 1 base, leaving 7 bases between them. The CDR3 is 13 residues long. The variable domain in full, with the rest retrieved from reference TRBV13 and TRBJ1-1, is AAGVIQSPRHLIKEKRETATLKCYPIPRHDTVYWYQQGPGQDPQFLISFYEKMQSDKGSIPDRFSAQQFSDYHSELNMSSLELGDSALYFCASSSEGNTEAFFGQGTRLTVV.

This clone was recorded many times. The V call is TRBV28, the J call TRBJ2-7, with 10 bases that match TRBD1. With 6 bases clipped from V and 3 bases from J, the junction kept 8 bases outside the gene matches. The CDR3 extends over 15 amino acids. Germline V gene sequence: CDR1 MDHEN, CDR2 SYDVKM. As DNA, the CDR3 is TGTGCCAGCAGGCCTTTCCGGGACAGGGGCTACGAGCAGTACTTC. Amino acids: CASRPFRDRGYEQYF.

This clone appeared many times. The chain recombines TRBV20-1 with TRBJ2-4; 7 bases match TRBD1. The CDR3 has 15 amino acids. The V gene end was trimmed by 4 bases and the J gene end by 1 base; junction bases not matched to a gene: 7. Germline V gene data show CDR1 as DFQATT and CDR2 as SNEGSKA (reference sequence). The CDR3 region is CSATTIQGAKNIQYF. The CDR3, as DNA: TGCAGTGCTACTACCATACAGGGGGCCAAAAACATTCAGTACTTC.

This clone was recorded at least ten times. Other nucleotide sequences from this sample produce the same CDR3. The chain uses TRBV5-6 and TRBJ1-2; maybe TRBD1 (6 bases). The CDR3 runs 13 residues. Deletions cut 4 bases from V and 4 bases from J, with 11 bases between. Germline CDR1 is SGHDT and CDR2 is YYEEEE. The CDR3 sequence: CASSLQGSYGYTF. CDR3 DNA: TGTGCCAGCAGCCTACAGGGCAGCTATGGCTACACCTTC.

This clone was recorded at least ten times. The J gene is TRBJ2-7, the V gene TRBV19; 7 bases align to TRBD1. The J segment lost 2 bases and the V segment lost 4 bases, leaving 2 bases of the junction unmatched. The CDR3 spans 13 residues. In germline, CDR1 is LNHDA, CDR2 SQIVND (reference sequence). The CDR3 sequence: CASSRTGTYEQYF. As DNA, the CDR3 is TGTGCCAGTAGTAGGACAGGAACCTACGAGCAGTACTTC.

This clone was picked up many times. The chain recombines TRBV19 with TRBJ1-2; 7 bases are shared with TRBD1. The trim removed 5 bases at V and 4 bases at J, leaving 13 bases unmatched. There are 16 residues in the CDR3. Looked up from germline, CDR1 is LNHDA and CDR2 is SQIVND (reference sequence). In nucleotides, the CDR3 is TGTGCCAGTAGTCTCTTGAGCACCACAGGGGTCTATGGCTACACCTTC. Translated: CASSLLSTTGVYGYTF.

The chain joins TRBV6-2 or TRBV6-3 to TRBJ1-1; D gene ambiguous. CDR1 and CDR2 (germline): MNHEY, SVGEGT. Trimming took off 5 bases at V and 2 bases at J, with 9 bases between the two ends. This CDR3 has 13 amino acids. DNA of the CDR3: TGTGCCAGCAGTAACCCGACAAACACTGAAGCTTTCTTT. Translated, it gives CASSNPTNTEAFF.